One and the same sample provided the 11 T cell receptor beta chains below, sequenced in a study of blood T cell repertoires in COVID-19. Only in-frame clones appear in the TCRdb table, and some are missing; sequencing was by immunoSEQ multiplex PCR. The profile shows 130,000 to 150,000 clones, about 85% of them singletons. The sequencing input was peripheral blood. The receptor set was obtained from a human donor with acute or convalescent COVID-19. The donor label of this sample is uncertain.

The genes are TRBV3-1 (or the pseudogene TRBV3-2) and TRBJ2-7; 8 bases are a match to TRBD2. The CDR3 loop spans 15 amino acids. CDR1 is LGHDT and CDR2 is YNNKEL in the germline V gene (reference sequence). Germline trimming cut 0 bases from V and 7 bases from J; bases unmatched to any gene: 8. In nucleotides, the CDR3 is TGTGCCAGCAGCCAAGACCACACCGGGACTAGAGAGCAGTACGTC. It encodes CASSQDHTGTREQYV.

This chain connects TRBV4-1 to TRBJ1-3; D is unclear. Trimming took 4 bases from V and 2 from J, leaving 15 bases between them. The CDR3 has 16 amino acids. Per the germline V gene, CDR1 is MGHRA and CDR2 is YSYEKL. The CDR3 nucleotides are TGCGCCAGCAGCCTGGAGGGAGGGAGGGCTGGAAACACCATATATTTT. Translated, it gives CASSLEGGRAGNTIYF.

The chain recombines TRBV6-2 or TRBV6-3 with TRBJ2-5; D ambiguous. Germline CDR1 and CDR2: MNHEY and SVGEGT. This CDR3 has 14 amino acids. Trimming pared 1 base from V and 3 bases from J, leaving 9 bases between. The CDR3 region has the DNA TGTGCCAGCAGTTACTGGTCAGAAAAAGAGACCCAGTACTTC. It encodes CASSYWSEKETQYF.

This chain joins TRBV5-1 and TRBJ1-1; D not resolved. Trimming shortened V by 0 bases and J by 1 base, and 7 bases separated the two germline ends. From germline, CDR1 is SGHRS and CDR2 YFSETQ. The CDR3 runs 14 residues. The CDR3 DNA follows: TGCGCCAGCAGCTTGGGAACATCGAACACTGAAGCTTTCTTT. This gives the protein CASSLGTSNTEAFF.

This clone is a singleton in its sample. The rearrangement links TRBV7-6 to TRBJ1-6; D not resolved. The CDR3 loop spans 13 amino acids. Trimming stripped 5 bases from V and 6 bases from J, with 8 bases between. Germline CDR1 SGHVS, CDR2 FNYEAQ. The CDR3 reads CASSPQSNSPLHF. CDR3 nucleotide sequence: TGTGCCAGCAGCCCCCAATCTAATTCACCCCTCCACTTT. Filled out from reference TRBV7-6 and TRBJ1-6, the complete variable domain reads GAGVSQSPRYKVTKRGQDVALRCDPISGHVSLYWYRQALGQGPEFLTYFNYEAQQDKSGLPNDRFSAERPEGSISTLTIQRTEQRDSAMYRCASSPQSNSPLHFGNGTRLTVT.

This clone was counted a few times. The rearrangement uses TRBV19 and TRBJ2-1, with D maybe TRBD2 (6 bases). The CDR3 covers 13 residues. Between the trimmed V and J ends, which lost 6 bases and 0 bases, there was a span of 6 bases. Germline-derived CDR1 and CDR2 are LNHDA and SQIVND (reference sequence). The CDR3 is CASSGSSYNEQFF. DNA of the CDR3: TGTGCCAGTAGCGGGAGCTCCTACAATGAGCAGTTCTTC.

This clone was counted only a few times. V is TRBV24-1 and J is TRBJ1-4, with no clear D. The CDR3 sequence is 13 residues long. The V end was cut by 5 bases, the J end by 3 bases, with 6 bases between. Germline CDR1 is KGHDR and CDR2 is SFDVKD. This CDR3 is CATSGEANEKLFF. The CDR3 coding sequence is TGTGCCACCAGTGGCGAAGCTAATGAAAAACTGTTTTTT.

V and J are TRBV4-1 and TRBJ2-1; a weak D match, TRBD2 (6 bases). Germline V gene lookup returns CDR1 MGHRA and CDR2 YSYEKL. V was cut by 0 bases and J by 8 bases, with 14 bases left in between. CDR3 length: 15 amino acids. CDR3 loop: CASSQDGLASDEQFF. Here the CDR3 DNA reads TGCGCCAGCAGCCAAGATGGGCTAGCGTCTGATGAGCAGTTCTTC.

J is TRBJ1-1 and V is TRBV4-1, with D possibly TRBD1 on 6 matching bases. Trimming stripped 0 bases from V and 3 bases from J, with 8 bases between. The CDR3 totals 14 residues. Germline-derived CDR1 and CDR2 are MGHRA and YSYEKL. As DNA, the CDR3 is TGCGCCAGCAGCCAAGATCGGACAGACACTGAAGCTTTCTTT. Its protein product is CASSQDRTDTEAFF.

This chain uses TRBV7-2 with TRBJ2-5; the match to TRBD2 covers 7 bases. The length of the CDR3 is 15 residues. With 3 bases clipped from V and 5 bases from J, the junction kept 9 bases outside the gene matches. Germline CDR1 reads SGHTA; CDR2 reads FQGNSA. The CDR3 sequence: CASSFYTGGQETQYF. CDR3 DNA sequence: TGTGCCAGCAGCTTTTATACGGGAGGCCAGGAGACCCAGTACTTC.

The CDR3 sequence is CASSRGQPTTNEKLFF. CDR3 coding DNA: TGTGCCAGCTCGAGGGGGCAGCCAACAACTAATGAAAAACTGTTTTTT. The J gene is TRBJ1-4, the V gene TRBV18, with 7 bases lining up with TRBD1. The CDR3 totals 16 residues. V shed 6 bases, J shed 0 bases, and the junction held 7 bases outside the gene matches. Germline V gives CDR1 KGHSH, CDR2 LQKENI.